This T cell receptor beta chain was sequenced in a study of graft-versus-host responses after intestinal transplantation. Study-wide background: Isolated intestinal, liver-intestinal, or multivisceral transplants were what recipients had. Anti-thymocyte globulin was used for induction in all recipients, who then took tacrolimus and steroids for about three years.

Study-wide findings and caveats: Peak GvH clone levels in circulation were associated with early post-transplant HvG declines.

The V and J ends lost 2 bases and 2 bases respectively, with 9 bases between them. This CDR3 has 14 residues. Germline CDR1 SGHTA, CDR2 FQGTGA. Data came from immunoSEQ multiplex PCR; TCRdb stores just in-frame clones and leaves some out. In the table there are 99,000 or so clones, less than 90% of which are singletons. Points on this clone: What it recognizes is unknown.

The sequence came from a human donor who received an intestinal transplant. V and J are TRBV7-3 and TRBJ1-1, with D maybe TRBD1 (6 bases). Here the sequenced sample was unstimulated CD4+ T cells sorted from spleen or lymph node cells, taken before intestinal transplant. CDR3 DNA sequence: TGTGCCAGCAGCTTATCAGGGGTAAACACTGAAGCTTTCTTT. Protein sequence: CASSLSGVNTEAFF.